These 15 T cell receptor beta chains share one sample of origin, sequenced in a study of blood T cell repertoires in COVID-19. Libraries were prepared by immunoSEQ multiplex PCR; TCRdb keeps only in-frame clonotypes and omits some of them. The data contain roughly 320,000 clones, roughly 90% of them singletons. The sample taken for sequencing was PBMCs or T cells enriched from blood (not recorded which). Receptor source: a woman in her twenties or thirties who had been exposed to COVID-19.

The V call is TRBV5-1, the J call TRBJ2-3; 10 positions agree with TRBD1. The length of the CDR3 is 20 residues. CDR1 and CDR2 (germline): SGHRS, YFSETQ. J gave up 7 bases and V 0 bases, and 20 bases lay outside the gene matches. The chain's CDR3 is CASSLVPGQGFGPKLNTQYF. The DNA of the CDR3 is TGCGCCAGCAGCTTGGTACCGGGACAGGGGTTTGGGCCCAAACTTAATACGCAGTATTTT.

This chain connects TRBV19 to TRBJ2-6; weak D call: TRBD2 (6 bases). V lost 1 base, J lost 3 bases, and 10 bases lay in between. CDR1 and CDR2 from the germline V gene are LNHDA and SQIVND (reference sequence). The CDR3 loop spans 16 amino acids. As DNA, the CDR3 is TGTGCCAGTAGTATAGGGGGGGTTGGTGGGGCCAACGTCCTGACTTTC. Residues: CASSIGGVGGANVLTF.

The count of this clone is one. Written as DNA, the CDR3 is TGTGCCAGCAGTCCCCGCGCCTTGACAGGGTACACTGAAGCTTTCTTT. Protein product: CASSPRALTGYTEAFF. The J gene is TRBJ1-1, the V gene TRBV27, with TRBD1 matching 7 bases. The J segment lost 3 bases and the V segment lost 5 bases, leaving 12 bases of the junction unmatched. Per the germline V gene, CDR1 is MNHEY and CDR2 is SMNVEV (reference sequence). CDR3 length: 16 residues.

CDR3 amino acids: CASSEGQWYNSPLHF. CDR3 coding DNA: TGTGCCAGCAGCGAGGGACAGTGGTATAATTCACCCCTCCACTTT. V and J are TRBV5-6 and TRBJ1-6, with 7 nucleotides matching TRBD1. V lost 4 bases, J lost 4 bases, and 5 bases stayed unmatched. The CDR3 has 15 amino acids. The germline V gene has CDR1 SGHDT and CDR2 YYEEEE.

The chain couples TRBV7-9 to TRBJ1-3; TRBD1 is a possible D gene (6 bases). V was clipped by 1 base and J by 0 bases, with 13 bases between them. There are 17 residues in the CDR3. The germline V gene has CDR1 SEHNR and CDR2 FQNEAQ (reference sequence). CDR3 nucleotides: TGTGCCAGCAGCTTAGTAGTCAGGGACATCTCTGGAAACACCATATATTTT. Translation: CASSLVVRDISGNTIYF.

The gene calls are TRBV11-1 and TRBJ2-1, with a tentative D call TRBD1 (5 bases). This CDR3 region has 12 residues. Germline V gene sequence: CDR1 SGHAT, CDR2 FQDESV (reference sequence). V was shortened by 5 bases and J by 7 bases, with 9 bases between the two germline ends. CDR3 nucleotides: TGTGCCAGCAGCAAAGGGGTGAATGAGCAGTTCTTC. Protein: CASSKGVNEQFF.

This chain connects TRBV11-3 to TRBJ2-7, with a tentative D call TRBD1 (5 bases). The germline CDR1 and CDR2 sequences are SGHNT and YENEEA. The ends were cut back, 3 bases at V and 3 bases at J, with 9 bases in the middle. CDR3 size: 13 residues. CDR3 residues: CASSFSRGYEQYF. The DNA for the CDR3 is TGTGCCAGCAGCTTTTCAAGGGGCTACGAGCAGTACTTC. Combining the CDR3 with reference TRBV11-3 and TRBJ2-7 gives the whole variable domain EAGVVQSPRYKIIEKKQPVAFWCNPISGHNTLYWYLQNLGQGPELLIRYENEEAVDDSQLPKDRFSAERLKGVDSTLKIQPAELGDSAVYLCASSFSRGYEQYFGPGTRLTVT.

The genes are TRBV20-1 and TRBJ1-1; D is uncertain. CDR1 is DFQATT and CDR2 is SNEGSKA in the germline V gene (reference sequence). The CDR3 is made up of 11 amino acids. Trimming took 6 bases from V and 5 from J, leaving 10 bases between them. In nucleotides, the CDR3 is TGCAGTGCCCCATCGAGGACTGAAGCTTTCTTT. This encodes CSAPSRTEAFF.

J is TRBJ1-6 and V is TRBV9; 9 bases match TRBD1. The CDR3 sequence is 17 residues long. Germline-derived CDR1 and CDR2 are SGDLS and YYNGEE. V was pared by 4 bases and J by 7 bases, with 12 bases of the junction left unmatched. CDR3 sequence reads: CASSLGQGTTTNSPLHF. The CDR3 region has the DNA TGTGCCAGCAGCCTCGGACAGGGGACGACAACAAATTCACCCCTCCACTTT.

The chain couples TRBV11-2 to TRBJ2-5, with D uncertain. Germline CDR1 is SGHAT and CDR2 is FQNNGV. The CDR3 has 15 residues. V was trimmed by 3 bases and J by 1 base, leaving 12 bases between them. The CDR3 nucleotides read TGTGCCAGCAGCTTCGGAAGAGGAGTCCAAGAGACCCAGTACTTC. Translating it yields CASSFGRGVQETQYF.

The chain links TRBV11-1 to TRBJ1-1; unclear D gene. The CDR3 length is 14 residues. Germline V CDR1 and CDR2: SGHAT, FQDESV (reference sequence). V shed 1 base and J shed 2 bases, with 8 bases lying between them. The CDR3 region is CASSLGGRNTEAFF. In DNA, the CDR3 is TGTGCCAGCAGCTTAGGAGGGAGAAACACTGAAGCTTTCTTT.

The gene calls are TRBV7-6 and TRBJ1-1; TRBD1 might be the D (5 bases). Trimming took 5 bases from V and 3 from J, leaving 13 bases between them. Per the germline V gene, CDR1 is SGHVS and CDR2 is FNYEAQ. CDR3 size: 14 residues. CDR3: CASSRRQSDTEAFF. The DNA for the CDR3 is TGTGCCAGCAGCCGTCGACAGTCCGACACTGAAGCTTTCTTT. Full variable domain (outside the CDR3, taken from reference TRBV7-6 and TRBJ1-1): GAGVSQSPRYKVTKRGQDVALRCDPISGHVSLYWYRQALGQGPEFLTYFNYEAQQDKSGLPNDRFSAERPEGSISTLTIQRTEQRDSAMYRCASSRRQSDTEAFFGQGTRLTVV.

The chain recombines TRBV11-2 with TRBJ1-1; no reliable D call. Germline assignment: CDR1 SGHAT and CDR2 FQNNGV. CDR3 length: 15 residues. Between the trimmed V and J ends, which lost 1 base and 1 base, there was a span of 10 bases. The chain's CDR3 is CASSLVVASNTEAFF. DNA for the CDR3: TGTGCCAGCAGCTTAGTAGTCGCCTCGAACACTGAAGCTTTCTTT. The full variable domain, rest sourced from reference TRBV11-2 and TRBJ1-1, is EAGVAQSPRYKIIEKRQSVAFWCNPISGHATLYWYQQILGQGPKLLIQFQNNGVVDDSQLPKDRFSAERLKGVDSTLKIQPAKLEDSAVYLCASSLVVASNTEAFFGQGTRLTVV.

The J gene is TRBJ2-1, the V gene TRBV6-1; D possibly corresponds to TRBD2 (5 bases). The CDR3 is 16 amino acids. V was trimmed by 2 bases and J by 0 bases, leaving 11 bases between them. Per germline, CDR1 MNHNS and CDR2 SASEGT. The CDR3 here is CASSEYFGSSYNEQFF. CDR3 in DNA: TGTGCCAGCAGTGAATATTTTGGGAGCTCCTACAATGAGCAGTTCTTC.

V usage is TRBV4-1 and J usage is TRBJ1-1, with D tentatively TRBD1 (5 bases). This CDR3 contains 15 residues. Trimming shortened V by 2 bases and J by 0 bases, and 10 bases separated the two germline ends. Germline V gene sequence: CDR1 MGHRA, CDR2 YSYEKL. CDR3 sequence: CASSQWDFMNTEAFF. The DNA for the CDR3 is TGCGCCAGCAGCCAATGGGACTTCATGAACACTGAAGCTTTCTTT.